The entry that follows covers one TCR beta chain sequence. Distinct nucleotide sequences in the sample also encode this CDR3. These data belong to a study of identifying expanded T cells in peripheral blood. Sequencing used immunoSEQ multiplex PCR; TCRdb keeps in-frame clones, though not all of them. The table has about 86,000 clones, roughly 90% seen once. The CDR3 extends over 12 amino acids. V lost 5 bases and J lost 4, with 8 bases in between. CDR1 is SGHTA, CDR2 FQGNSA, per germline. The receptor comes from a person aged 18 to 69 in good health. The specimen was blood. The gene calls are TRBV7-2 and TRBJ2-5; no clear D. As DNA, the CDR3 is TGTGCCAGCAGCCCGTACGGAGAGACCCAGTACTTC. This translates into CASSPYGETQYF.